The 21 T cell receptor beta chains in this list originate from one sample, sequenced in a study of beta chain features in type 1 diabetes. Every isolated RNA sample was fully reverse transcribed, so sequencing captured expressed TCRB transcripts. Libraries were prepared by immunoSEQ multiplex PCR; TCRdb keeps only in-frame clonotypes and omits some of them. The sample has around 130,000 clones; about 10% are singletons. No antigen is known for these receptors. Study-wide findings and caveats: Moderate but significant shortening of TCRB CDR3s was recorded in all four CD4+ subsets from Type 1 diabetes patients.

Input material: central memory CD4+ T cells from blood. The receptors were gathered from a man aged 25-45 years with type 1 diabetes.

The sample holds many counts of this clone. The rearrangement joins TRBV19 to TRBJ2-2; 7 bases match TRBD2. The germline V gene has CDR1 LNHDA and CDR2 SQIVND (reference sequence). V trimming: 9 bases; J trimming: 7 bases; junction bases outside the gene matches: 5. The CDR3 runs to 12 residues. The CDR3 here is CASGGFVGELFF. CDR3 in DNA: TGTGCCAGCGGGGGGTTTGTCGGGGAGCTGTTTTTT.

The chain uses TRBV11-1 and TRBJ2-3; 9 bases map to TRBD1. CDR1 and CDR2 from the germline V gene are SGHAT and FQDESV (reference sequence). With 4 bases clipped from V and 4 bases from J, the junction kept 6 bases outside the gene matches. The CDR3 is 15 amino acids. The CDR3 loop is CASSYNTGGADTQYF. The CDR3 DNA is TGTGCCAGCAGCTACAACACAGGGGGCGCAGATACGCAGTATTTT.

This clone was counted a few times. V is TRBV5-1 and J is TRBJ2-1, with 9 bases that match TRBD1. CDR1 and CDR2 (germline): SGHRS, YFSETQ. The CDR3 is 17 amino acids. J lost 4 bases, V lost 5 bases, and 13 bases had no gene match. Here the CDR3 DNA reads TGCGCCAGCAGATCCTACGGGGGACAGGGTGGGTACAATGAGCAGTTCTTC. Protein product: CASRSYGGQGGYNEQFF.

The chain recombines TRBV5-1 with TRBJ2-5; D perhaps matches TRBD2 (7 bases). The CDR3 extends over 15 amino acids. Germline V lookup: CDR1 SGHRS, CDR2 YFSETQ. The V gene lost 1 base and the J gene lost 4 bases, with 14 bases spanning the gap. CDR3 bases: TGCGCCAGCAGCTTGCCTCGGGGGGCGGGAGAGACCCAGTACTTC. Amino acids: CASSLPRGAGETQYF.

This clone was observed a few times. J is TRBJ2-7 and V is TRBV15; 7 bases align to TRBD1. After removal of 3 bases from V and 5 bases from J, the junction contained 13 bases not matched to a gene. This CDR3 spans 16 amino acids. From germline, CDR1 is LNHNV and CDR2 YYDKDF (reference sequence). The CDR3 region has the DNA TGTGCCACCAGCAGGGATTTGACAGGGAACAGCCACGAGCAGTACTTC. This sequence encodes CATSRDLTGNSHEQYF.

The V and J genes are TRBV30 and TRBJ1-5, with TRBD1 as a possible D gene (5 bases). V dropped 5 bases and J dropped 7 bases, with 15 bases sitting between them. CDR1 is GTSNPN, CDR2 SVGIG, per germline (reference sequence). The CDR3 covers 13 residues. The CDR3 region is CAWGLGGRQPQHF. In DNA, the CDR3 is TGTGCCTGGGGCCTGGGGGGGAGACAGCCCCAGCATTTT.

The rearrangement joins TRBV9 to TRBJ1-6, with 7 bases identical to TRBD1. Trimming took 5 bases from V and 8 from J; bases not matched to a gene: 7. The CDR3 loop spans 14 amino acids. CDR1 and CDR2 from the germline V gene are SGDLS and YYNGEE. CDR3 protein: CASSSGGRDSPLHF. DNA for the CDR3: TGTGCCAGCAGTTCAGGGGGACGGGATTCACCCCTCCACTTT. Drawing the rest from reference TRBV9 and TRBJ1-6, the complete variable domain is DSGVTQTPKHLITATGQRVTLRCSPRSGDLSVYWYQQSLDQGLQFLIQYYNGEERAKGNILERFSAQQFPDLHSELNLSSLELGDSALYFCASSSGGRDSPLHFGNGTRLTVT.

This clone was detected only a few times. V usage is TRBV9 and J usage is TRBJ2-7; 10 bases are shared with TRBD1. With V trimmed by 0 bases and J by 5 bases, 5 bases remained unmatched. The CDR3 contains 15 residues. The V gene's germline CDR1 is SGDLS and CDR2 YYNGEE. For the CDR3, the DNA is TGTGCCAGCAGCGTAGCGGGGACAGGGGTCCACGAGCAGTACTTC. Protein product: CASSVAGTGVHEQYF.

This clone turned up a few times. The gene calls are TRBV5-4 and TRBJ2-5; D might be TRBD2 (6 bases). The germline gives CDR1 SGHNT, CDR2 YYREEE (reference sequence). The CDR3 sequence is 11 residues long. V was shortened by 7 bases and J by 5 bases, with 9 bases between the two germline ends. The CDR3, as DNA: TGTGCCAGCCGACTAGGGGAGACCCAGTACTTC. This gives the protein CASRLGETQYF.

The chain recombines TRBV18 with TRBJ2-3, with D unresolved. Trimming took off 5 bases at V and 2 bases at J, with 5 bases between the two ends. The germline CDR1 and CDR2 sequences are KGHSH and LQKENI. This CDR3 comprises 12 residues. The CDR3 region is CASSSVTDTQYF. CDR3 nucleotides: TGTGCCAGCTCATCGGTCACAGATACGCAGTATTTT.

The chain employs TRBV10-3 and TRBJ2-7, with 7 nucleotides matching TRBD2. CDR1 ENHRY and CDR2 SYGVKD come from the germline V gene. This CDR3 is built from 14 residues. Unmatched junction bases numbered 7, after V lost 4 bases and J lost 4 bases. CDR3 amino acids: CAISVSPGGYEQYF. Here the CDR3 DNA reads TGTGCCATCAGTGTATCCCCGGGAGGATACGAGCAGTACTTC.

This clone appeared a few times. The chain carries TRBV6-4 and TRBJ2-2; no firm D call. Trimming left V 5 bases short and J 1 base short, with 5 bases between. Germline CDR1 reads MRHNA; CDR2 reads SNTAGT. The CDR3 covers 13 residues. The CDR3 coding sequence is TGTGCCAGCAGTTCGGGGAACACCGGGGAGCTGTTTTTT. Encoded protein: CASSSGNTGELFF.

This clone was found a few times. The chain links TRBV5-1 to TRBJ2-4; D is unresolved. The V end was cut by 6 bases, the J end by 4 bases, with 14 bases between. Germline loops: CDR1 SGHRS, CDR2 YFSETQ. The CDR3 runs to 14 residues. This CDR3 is CASKGEASKNIQYF. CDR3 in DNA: TGCGCCAGCAAAGGCGAGGCCAGTAAAAACATTCAGTACTTC. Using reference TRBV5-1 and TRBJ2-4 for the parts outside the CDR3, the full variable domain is KAGVTQTPRYLIKTRGQQVTLSCSPISGHRSVSWYQQTPGQGLQFLFEYFSETQRNKGNFPGRFSGRQFSNSRSEMNVSTLELGDSALYLCASKGEASKNIQYFGAGTRLSVL.

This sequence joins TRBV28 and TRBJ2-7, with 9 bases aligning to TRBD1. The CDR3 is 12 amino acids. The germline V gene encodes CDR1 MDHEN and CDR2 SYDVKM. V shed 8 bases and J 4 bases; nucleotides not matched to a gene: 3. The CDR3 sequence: CASGTGRYEQYF. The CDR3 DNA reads TGTGCCAGCGGGACAGGGCGGTACGAGCAGTACTTC.

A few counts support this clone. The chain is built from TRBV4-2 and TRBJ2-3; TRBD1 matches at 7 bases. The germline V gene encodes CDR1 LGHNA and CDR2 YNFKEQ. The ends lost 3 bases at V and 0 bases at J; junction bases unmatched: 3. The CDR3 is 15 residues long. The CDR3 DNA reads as TGTGCCAGCAGCCAGAGACAGGGAAGCACAGATACGCAGTATTTT. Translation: CASSQRQGSTDTQYF.

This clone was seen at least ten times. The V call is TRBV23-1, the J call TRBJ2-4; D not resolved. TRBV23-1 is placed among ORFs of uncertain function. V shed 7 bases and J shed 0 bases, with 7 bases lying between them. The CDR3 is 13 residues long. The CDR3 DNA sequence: TGCGCCAGCACTACGGGAGCCAAAAACATTCAGTACTTC. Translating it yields CASTTGAKNIQYF.

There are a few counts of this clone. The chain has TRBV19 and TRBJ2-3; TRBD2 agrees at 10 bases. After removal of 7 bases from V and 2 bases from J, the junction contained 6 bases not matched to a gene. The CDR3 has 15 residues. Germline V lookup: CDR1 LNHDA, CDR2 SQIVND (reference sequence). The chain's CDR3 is CASTPLAGATDTQYF. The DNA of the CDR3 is TGTGCCAGTACCCCTCTAGCGGGGGCCACAGATACGCAGTATTTT.

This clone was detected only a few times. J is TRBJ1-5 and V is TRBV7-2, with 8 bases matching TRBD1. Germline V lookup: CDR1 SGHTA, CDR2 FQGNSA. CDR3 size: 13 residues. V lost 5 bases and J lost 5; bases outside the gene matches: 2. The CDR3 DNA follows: TGTGCCAGCAGCACACAGGGGGATCAGCCCCAGCATTTT. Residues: CASSTQGDQPQHF.

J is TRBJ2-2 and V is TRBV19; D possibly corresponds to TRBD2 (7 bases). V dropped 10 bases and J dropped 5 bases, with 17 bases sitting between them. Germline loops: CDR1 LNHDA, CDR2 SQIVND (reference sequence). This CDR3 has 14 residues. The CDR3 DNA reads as TGTGCCACCTGGGGGCGGGGGCCGACCGGGGAGCTGTTTTTT. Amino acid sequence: CATWGRGPTGELFF.

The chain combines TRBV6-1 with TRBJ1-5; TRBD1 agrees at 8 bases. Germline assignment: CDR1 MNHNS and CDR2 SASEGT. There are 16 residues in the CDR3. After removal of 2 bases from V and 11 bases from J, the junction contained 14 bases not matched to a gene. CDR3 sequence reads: CASSERGTGVQGAQHF. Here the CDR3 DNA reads TGTGCCAGCAGTGAAAGGGGGACAGGCGTTCAGGGGGCCCAGCATTTT.

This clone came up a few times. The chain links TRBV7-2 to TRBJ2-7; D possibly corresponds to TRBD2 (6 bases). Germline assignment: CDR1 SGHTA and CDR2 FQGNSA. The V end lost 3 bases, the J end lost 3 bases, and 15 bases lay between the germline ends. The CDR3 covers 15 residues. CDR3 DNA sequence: TGTGCCAGCAGCTTGGCAGGAGGGACTTTCTACGAGCAGTACTTC. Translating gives CASSLAGGTFYEQYF.